The text below deals with one TCR beta chain. This record comes from a study of blood T cell repertoires in COVID-19. About the study: Researchers got acute and convalescent COVID-19 samples from the United States, Italy and Spain. T cells, B-cell-depleted T cells, or PBMCs supplied cDNA or gDNA.

The germline gives CDR1 KGHDR, CDR2 SFDVKD. V shed 7 bases and J shed 0 bases, with 13 bases lying between them. This CDR3 contains 15 residues. The protocol was immunoSEQ multiplex PCR, while the TCRdb copy is restricted to in-frame clones and leaves out a portion. The sample carries about 130,000 clones, roughly 72% recorded once. The receptor was derived from a man in his 60s with acute or convalescent COVID-19. The V gene is TRBV24-1, the J gene TRBJ2-3, with TRBD2 as a possible D gene (5 bases). Specimen: peripheral blood. As DNA, the CDR3 is TGTGCCACCAGAGCGAGGGCTTCTAGCACAGATACGCAGTATTTT. Protein product: CATRARASSTDTQYF.